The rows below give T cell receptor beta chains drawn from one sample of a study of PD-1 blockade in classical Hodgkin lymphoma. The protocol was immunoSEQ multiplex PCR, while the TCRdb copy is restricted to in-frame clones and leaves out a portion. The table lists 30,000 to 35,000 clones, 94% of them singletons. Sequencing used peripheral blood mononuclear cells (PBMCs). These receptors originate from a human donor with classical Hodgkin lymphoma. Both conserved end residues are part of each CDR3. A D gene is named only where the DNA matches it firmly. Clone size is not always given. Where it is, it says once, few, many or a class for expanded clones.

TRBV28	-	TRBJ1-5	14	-	TGTGCCAGCAGGGGCGCAGGTTCCGGCCAGCCCCAGCATTTT	CASRGAGSGQPQHF
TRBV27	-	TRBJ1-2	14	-	TGTGCCAGCACTCCCGGGCAAGGGTTGGGTGGCTACACCTTC	CASTPGQGLGGYTF
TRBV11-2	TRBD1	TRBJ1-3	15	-	TGTGCCAGCAGCTCCGGGACAGGCGGGGGAAACACCATATATTTT	CASSSGTGGGNTIYF
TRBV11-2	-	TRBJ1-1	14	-	TGTGCCAGCAGCTTTTCGACGTCCTTGACTGAAGCTTTCTTT	CASSFSTSLTEAFF
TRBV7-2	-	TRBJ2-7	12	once	TGTGCCAGCAGCTTCGGGGACTACGAGCAGTACTTC	CASSFGDYEQYF
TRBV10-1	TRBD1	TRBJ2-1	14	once	TGCGCCAGCAGTGCCCGGACAGGGGGCGGAGAGCAGTTCTTC	CASSARTGGGEQFF
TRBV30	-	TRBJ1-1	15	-	TGTGCCTGGAGTGTACTGGGGGGCTTGAACACTGAAGCTTTCTTT	CAWSVLGGLNTEAFF
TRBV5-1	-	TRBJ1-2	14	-	TGCGCCAGCAGGTCCGGGACGGACCTATATGGCTACACCTTC	CASRSGTDLYGYTF
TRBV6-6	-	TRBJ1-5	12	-	TGTGCCAGCAGTATGGACAATCAGCCCCAGCATTTT	CASSMDNQPQHF
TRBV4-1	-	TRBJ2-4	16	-	TGCGCCAGCAGCCAAGGGCTCCCCCTAGCCAAAAACATTCAGTACTTC	CASSQGLPLAKNIQYF
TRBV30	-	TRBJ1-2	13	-	TGTGCCTGGAGTGACCCCTTAGTGTTTGGCTACACCTTC	CAWSDPLVFGYTF
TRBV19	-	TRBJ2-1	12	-	TGTGCCAGTAGTATAGCCGCGCGGGAGCAGTTCTTC	CASSIAAREQFF
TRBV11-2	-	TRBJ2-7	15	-	TGTGCCAGCAGCTTGGGGGGACACTATTTCTACGAGCAGTACTTC	CASSLGGHYFYEQYF
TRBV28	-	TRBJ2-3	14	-	TGTGCCAGCTTTTCAGGGCATTACTTAGATACGCAGTATTTT	CASFSGHYLDTQYF
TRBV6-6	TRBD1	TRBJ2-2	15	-	TGTGCCAGCAGCCAGACAGGGGCCGAGGCCGGGGAGCTGTTTTTT	CASSQTGAEAGELFF
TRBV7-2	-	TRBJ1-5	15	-	TGTGCCAGCAGCTTGCTGGCAGGGGCGGGGCAGCCCCAGCATTTT	CASSLLAGAGQPQHF
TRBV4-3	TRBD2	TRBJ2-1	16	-	TGCGCCAGCAGCCAAGGTCCTAGCGGGGTGAGCAATGAGCAGTTCTTC	CASSQGPSGVSNEQFF
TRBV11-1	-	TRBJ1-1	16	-	TGTGCCAGCAGCTCCCTCCTGACAGATTTAAACACTGAAGCTTTCTTT	CASSSLLTDLNTEAFF
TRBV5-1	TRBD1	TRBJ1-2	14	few	TGCGCCAGCAGCTTGACAGGGGGCAACTATGGCTACACCTTC	CASSLTGGNYGYTF
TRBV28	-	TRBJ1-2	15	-	TGTGCCAGCAGTTTATTACGGATCACCACCCCTGGCTACACCTTC	CASSLLRITTPGYTF
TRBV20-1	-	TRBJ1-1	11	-	TGCAGTGCTAGAGCCCGGGCCGAAGCTTTCTTT	CSARARAEAFF
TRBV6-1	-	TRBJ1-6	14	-	TGTGCCAGCAGCGAGCCAGGGACGGATTCACCCCTCCACTTT	CASSEPGTDSPLHF
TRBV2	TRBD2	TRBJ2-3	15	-	TGTGCCAGCAGTGGAGAGCGGGGGGGGGAAGATACGCAGTATTTT	CASSGERGGEDTQYF
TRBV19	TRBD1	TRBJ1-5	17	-	TGTGCCAGTAGTAAAGGACCAGGGGGCGATTACAATCAGCCCCAGCATTTT	CASSKGPGGDYNQPQHF
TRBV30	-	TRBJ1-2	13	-	TGTGCCTGGAGTGTTGGAACAGGTCTTGGCTACACCTTC	CAWSVGTGLGYTF
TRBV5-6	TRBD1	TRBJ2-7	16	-	TGTGCCAGCAGCTTGGCCCAGGGACAGGGTACCTACGAGCAGTACTTC	CASSLAQGQGTYEQYF
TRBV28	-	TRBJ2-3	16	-	TGTGCCAGCAGTTTGGGTTTCTCAGGGCCCACAGATACGCAGTATTTT	CASSLGFSGPTDTQYF
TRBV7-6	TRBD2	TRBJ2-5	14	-	TGTGCCAGCAGTTCGGGGGGGGGCCGAGAGACCCAGTACTTC	CASSSGGGRETQYF
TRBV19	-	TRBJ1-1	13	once	TGTGCCAGTAGTAAAACAGGGAACACTGAAGCTTTCTTT	CASSKTGNTEAFF
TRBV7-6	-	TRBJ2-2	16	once	TGTGCCAGCAGCTTAGTTGGAGGGACGGACACCGGGGAGCTGTTTTTT	CASSLVGGTDTGELFF
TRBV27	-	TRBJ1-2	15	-	TGTGCCAGCAGTGCGGGGTTTGCTCTCTCGGATGGCTACACCTTC	CASSAGFALSDGYTF
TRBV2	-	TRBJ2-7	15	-	TGTGCCAGCAGGCCCATTTGGGGAGGATCCTACGAGCAGTACTTC	CASRPIWGGSYEQYF
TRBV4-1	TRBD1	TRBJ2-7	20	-	TGCGCCAGCAGCCCCAGGGGACAGCTGTTAACCCTGAAGCATTCCTACGAGCAGTACTTC	CASSPRGQLLTLKHSYEQYF
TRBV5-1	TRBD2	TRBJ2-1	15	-	TGCGCCAGCAGCTGGACTAGCGGGGGGCTACAGGAGCAGTTCTTC	CASSWTSGGLQEQFF
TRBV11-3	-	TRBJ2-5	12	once	TGTGCCAGCAGCCGAGGGCGAGAGACCCAGTACTTC	CASSRGRETQYF
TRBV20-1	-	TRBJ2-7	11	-	TGCAGTGCGGCGGGCCCCCGGGAGCAGTACTTC	CSAAGPREQYF
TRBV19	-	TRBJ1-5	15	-	TGTGCCAGTAGTATAGTACAGGGTAGGAATCAGCCCCAGCATTTT	CASSIVQGRNQPQHF
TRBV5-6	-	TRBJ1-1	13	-	TGTGCCAGCAGCCAAGAGCGGAACACTGAAGCTTTCTTT	CASSQERNTEAFF
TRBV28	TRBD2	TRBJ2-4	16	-	TGTGCCAGCAGTCCGCTAGCGGGAGCGGCGGGAAACATTCAGTACTTC	CASSPLAGAAGNIQYF
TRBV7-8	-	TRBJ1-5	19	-	TGTGCCAGCAGCCCATCCCTCGGCAGGGTTGGCTGGGGGGGTCAGCCCCAGCATTTT	CASSPSLGRVGWGGQPQHF
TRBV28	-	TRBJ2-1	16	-	TGTGCCAGCAGCCAACGAAGGGAATTAAAGCGGAATGAGCAGTTCTTC	CASSQRRELKRNEQFF
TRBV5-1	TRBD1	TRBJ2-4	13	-	TGCGCCAGCAGAAATGGACAGGGAGACATTCAGTACTTC	CASRNGQGDIQYF
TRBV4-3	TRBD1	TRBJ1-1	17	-	TGCGCCAGCAGCCAAGATGTGAGACAGGGAACGAACACTGAAGCTTTCTTT	CASSQDVRQGTNTEAFF
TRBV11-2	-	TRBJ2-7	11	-	TGTGCCAGCAGCCTACTTTTGGAGCAGTACTTC	CASSLLLEQYF
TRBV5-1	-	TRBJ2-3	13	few	TGCGCCAGCAGGGTGGCCAGAGCCGATACGCAGTATTTT	CASRVARADTQYF
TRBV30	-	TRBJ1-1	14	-	TGTGCCTGGAGTCAACCAACAGGGAACACTGAAGCTTTCTTT	CAWSQPTGNTEAFF